This entry concerns a single TCR beta chain. Its antigen is not known. By 5'RACE template switching, TCR cDNA was produced, with a universal primer site and UMIs added in the process. TCRdb called the 5' RACE reads again in MiXCR, with one record for every CDR3 protein. The sample includes some 290,000 distinct CDR3 sequences, about 10% of them seen just once. The data are from a study of T cells after yellow fever vaccination. The study, taken as a whole, reports: Clonotypes shared by both compartments, CD4 and CD8, made up a small share. Subsequent to the booster, the majority of primary-vaccination clones reappeared (under 98% CD4, more than 70% CD8). Abundant clonotypes from the bulk population could have been carried over as contaminants into FACS-sorted repertoires.

The TCR originated in a man aged 18 to 35 who received the YFV17D yellow fever vaccine. The sequencing here drew on CD4+ T cells sorted from PBMCs, taken 45 days after the yellow fever booster vaccination.

As DNA, the CDR3 is TGTGCCAGCAGCCCTGGGGACAGGGGATTCTATAATTCACCCCTCCACTTT. It translates to CASSPGDRGFYNSPLHF. The V call is TRBV7-2, the J call TRBJ1-6, with TRBD1 matching over 10 bases. Germline trimming cut 5 bases from V and 3 bases from J; bases unmatched to any gene: 7. This CDR3 is built from 17 residues. Germline CDR1 reads SGHTA; CDR2 reads FQGNSA.